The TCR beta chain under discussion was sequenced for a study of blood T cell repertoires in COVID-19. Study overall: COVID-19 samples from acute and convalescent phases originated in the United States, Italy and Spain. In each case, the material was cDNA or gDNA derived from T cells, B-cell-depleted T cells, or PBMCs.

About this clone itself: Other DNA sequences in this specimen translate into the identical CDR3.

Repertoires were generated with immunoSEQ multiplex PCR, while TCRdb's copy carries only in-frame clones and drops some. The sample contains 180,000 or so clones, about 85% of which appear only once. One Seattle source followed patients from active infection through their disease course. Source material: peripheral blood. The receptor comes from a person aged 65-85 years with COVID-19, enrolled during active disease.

CDR3 sequence (DNA): TGTGCCAGCAGTTCAAACTATGGCTACACCTTC. Translating it yields CASSSNYGYTF. The gene calls are TRBV28 and TRBJ1-2; no definite D call. The V gene lost 4 bases and the J gene lost 2 bases, with 2 bases spanning the gap. The germline V gene has CDR1 MDHEN and CDR2 SYDVKM. CDR3 length: 11 residues.